The 13 T cell receptor beta chains given below trace back to one sample, sequenced in a study of low-dose radiotherapy and immunotherapy resistance in tumors. Described time point: after trial treatment. Treatment given: LDRT plus nivolumab, ipilimumab, low-dose cyclophosphamide and aspirin (RACIN trial). TRAV and TRBV primers primed cDNA for both TCRalpha and TCRbeta. The authors amplified TCRs for 20 to 25 PCR cycles with a constant-region primer and a V-primer adapter. TCRdb called the reads again in MiXCR, with one record for every CDR3 protein. This sample carries nearly 60,000 distinct CDR3 sequences, 20% to 25% of them seen once, and the ten largest clones take 6% to 8.5%. The source material was PBMCs, sampled after low-dose radiotherapy plus immunotherapy. These receptors came from a male donor with prostate cancer.

The chain carries TRBV6-2 or TRBV6-3 and TRBJ2-5, with D possibly called TRBD1 or TRBD2 (5 bases each). Germline V lookup: CDR1 MNHEY, CDR2 SVGEGT. V gave up 5 bases and J gave up 3 bases, with 22 bases separating them. CDR3 length equals 17 residues. The DNA for the CDR3 is TGTGCCAGCAGTGAAGATCGGGCTAGAGGGGATAAAGAGACCCAGTACTTC. It yields the protein CASSEDRARGDKETQYF.

At least ten counts were recorded for this clonotype. The chain recombines TRBV5-1 with TRBJ2-7, with 11 bases aligning to TRBD1. The CDR3 has 14 residues. The trim removed 3 bases at V and 4 bases at J, leaving 3 bases unmatched. Germline lookup yields CDR1 SGHRS and CDR2 YFSETQ. The CDR3: CASSSGTGGYEQYF. As DNA, the CDR3 is TGCGCCAGCAGCTCGGGGACAGGGGGATACGAGCAGTACTTC.

By sample fraction, this clonotype is medium-sized. The rearrangement uses TRBV5-6 and TRBJ2-3; D is perhaps TRBD2 (5 bases). Germline CDR1 reads SGHDT; CDR2 reads YYEEEE. The CDR3 loop spans 16 amino acids. Trimming shortened V by 0 bases and J by 2 bases, and 13 bases separated the two germline ends. The CDR3: CASSLGGGGLTDTQYF. CDR3 bases: TGTGCCAGCAGCTTGGGAGGAGGCGGTCTCACAGATACGCAGTATTTT.

This clonotype was counted ten times or more. V and J are TRBV7-3 and TRBJ2-5, with TRBD2 matching 11 bases. The CDR3 contains 16 residues. Germline V CDR1 and CDR2: SGHTA, FQGTGA. Trimming at V came to 5 bases and at J to 4 bases, leaving 9 bases not matched to a gene. DNA of the CDR3: TGTGCCAGCAGCCCCTATAGCGGGGGGGGGGGAGAGACCCAGTACTTC. This gives the protein CASSPYSGGGGETQYF.

There are many counts of this clonotype. The V call is TRBV9, the J call TRBJ2-3; 8 bases match TRBD1. The CDR3 runs to 16 residues. Losses at the gene ends were 0 bases for V and 2 bases for J; bases not matched to a gene: 5. Per the germline V gene, CDR1 is SGDLS and CDR2 is YYNGEE. In nucleotides, the CDR3 is TGTGCCAGCAGCGTAGGGGGACAGGTGTTCACAGATACGCAGTATTTT. It specifies CASSVGGQVFTDTQYF.

Ten or more counts support this clonotype. The chain uses TRBV20-1 and TRBJ1-6; TRBD1 is a possible D gene (5 bases). This CDR3 spans 14 amino acids. Trimming left V 6 bases short and J 4 bases short, with 13 bases between. Germline V lookup: CDR1 DFQATT, CDR2 SNEGSKA (reference sequence). This CDR3 is CSAMGGSYNSPLHF. CDR3 DNA: TGCAGTGCCATGGGGGGGTCGTATAATTCACCCCTCCACTTT.

This clonotype was picked up many times. The rearrangement joins TRBV6-6 to TRBJ1-2; D may be TRBD1 (5 bases). V lost 6 bases and J lost 5, with 22 bases in between. CDR1 is MNHNY and CDR2 is SVGAGI in the germline V gene (reference sequence). The CDR3 has 16 amino acids. The CDR3 here is CASSHTRRGEGYGYTF. The CDR3 DNA reads TGTGCCAGCAGCCACACAAGGCGGGGGGAAGGGTATGGCTACACCTTC.

The chain joins TRBV27 to TRBJ2-7, with TRBD2 matching over 9 bases. The CDR3 runs to 17 residues. J gave up 0 bases and V 2 bases, and 8 bases lay outside the gene matches. Per germline, CDR1 MNHEY and CDR2 SMNVEV (reference sequence). The CDR3: CASSLIANSGSSYEQYF. The CDR3 DNA reads TGTGCCAGCAGTTTAATCGCTAATAGCGGGAGCTCCTACGAGCAGTACTTC.

The chain uses TRBV29-1 and TRBJ1-1; D uncertain. With 4 bases removed from V and 5 bases from J, the gap between germline ends came to 8 bases. Germline CDR1 reads SQVTM; CDR2 reads ANQGSEA. The CDR3 contains 11 residues. CDR3 DNA sequence: TGCAGCGTTGCTCGGGGTACTGAAGCTTTCTTT. It yields the protein CSVARGTEAFF.

The rearrangement links TRBV5-1 to TRBJ2-7; possibly TRBD1 for D (5 bases). CDR3 length: 12 residues. V gave up 9 bases and J gave up 2 bases, with 12 bases separating them. CDR1 and CDR2 (germline): SGHRS, YFSETQ. CDR3 nucleotides: TGCGCCACCCTGGGGCAGACCTACGAGCAGTACTTC. The encoded protein is CATLGQTYEQYF.

Comments on this clonotype: A single base is all that separates this from a far larger clone, so a read error is likely. The V call is TRBV13, the J call TRBJ2-2; D unclear. CDR3 length: 13 amino acids. V was clipped by 10 bases and J by 1 base, with 10 bases between them. Germline CDR1 and CDR2: PRHDT and FYEKMQ (reference sequence). The CDR3: CATSTRNTGELFF. CDR3 nucleotide sequence: TGTGCCACTAGTACAAGGAACACCGGGGAGCTGTTTTTT.

The chain combines TRBV5-1 with TRBJ2-4, with 8 bases matching TRBD2. V was clipped by 3 bases and J by 0 bases; unmatched bases: 5. The CDR3 spans 16 residues. CDR1 is SGHRS and CDR2 is YFSETQ in the germline V gene. This CDR3 is CASSSIAGLAKNIQYF. In nucleotides, the CDR3 is TGCGCCAGCAGCTCGATAGCGGGGTTAGCCAAAAACATTCAGTACTTC.

The rearrangement uses TRBV7-8 and TRBJ1-2; 10 nucleotides align to TRBD1. The CDR3 totals 16 residues. V gave up 1 base and J gave up 6 bases; unmatched junction bases: 8. The V gene's germline CDR1 is SGHVS and CDR2 FQNEAQ. DNA for the CDR3: TGTGCCAGCAGCTTAGAATTTGGGACAGGGGTCGATGGCTACACCTTC. The encoded protein is CASSLEFGTGVDGYTF.